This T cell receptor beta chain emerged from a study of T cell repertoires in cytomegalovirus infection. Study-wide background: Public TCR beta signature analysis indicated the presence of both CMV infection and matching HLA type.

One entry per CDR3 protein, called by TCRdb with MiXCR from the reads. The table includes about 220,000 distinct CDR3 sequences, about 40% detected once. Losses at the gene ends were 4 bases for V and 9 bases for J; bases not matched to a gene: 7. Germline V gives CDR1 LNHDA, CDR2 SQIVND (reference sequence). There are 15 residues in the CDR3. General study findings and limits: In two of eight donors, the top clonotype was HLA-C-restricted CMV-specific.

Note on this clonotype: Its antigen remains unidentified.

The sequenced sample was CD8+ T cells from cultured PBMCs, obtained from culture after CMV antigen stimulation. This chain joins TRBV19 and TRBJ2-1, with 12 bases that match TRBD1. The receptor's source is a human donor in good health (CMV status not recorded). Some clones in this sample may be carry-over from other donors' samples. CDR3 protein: CASSTRDRGRGEQFF. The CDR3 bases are TGTGCCAGTAGTACCCGGGACAGGGGGCGCGGTGAGCAGTTCTTC.